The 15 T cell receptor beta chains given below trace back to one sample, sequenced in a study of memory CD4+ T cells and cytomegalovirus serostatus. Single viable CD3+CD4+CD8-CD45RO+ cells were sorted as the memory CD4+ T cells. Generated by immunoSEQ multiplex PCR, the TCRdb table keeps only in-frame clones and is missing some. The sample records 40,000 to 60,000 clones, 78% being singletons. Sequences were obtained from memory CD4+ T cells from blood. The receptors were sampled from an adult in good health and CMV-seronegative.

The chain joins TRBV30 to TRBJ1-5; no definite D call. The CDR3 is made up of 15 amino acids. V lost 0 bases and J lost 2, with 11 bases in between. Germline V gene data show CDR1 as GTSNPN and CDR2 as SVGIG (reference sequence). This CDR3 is CAWSVPGRRNQPQHF. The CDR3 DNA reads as TGTGCCTGGAGTGTACCAGGTCGGCGCAATCAGCCCCAGCATTTT.

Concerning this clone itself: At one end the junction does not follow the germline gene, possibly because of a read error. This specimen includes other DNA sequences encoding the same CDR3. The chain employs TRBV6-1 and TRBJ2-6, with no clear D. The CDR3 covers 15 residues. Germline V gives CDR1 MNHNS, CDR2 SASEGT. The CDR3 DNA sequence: TGTGCCAGCAGGGAAGGCGGCTCTGGGGCCAACGTCCTGACTTTC. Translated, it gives CASREGGSGANVLTF.

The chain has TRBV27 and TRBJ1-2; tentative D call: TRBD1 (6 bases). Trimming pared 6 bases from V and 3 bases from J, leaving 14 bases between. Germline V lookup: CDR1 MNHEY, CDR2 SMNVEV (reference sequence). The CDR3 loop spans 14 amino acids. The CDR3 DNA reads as TGTGCCAGCAGGGTGGCGGGGGCTGACTATGGCTACACCTTC. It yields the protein CASRVAGADYGYTF.

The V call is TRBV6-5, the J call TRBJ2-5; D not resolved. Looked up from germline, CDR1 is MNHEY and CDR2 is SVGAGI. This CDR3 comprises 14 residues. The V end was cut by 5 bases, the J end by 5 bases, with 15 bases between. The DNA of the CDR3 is TGTGCCAGCAGTCCGAGAGCCCAATCGGAGACCCAGTACTTC. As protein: CASSPRAQSETQYF.

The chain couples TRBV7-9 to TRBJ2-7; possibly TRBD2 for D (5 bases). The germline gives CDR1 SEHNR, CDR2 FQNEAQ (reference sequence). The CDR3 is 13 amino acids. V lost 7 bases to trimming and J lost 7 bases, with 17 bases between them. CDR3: CASTLSGGWEQYF. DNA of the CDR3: TGTGCCAGCACCCTGTCTGGCGGGTGGGAGCAGTACTTC.

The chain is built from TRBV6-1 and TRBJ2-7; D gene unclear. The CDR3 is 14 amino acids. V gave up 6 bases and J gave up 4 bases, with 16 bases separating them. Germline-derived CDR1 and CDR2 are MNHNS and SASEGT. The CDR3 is CASRPPRPPYEQYF. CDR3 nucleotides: TGTGCCAGCAGACCCCCCCGTCCTCCATACGAGCAGTACTTC.

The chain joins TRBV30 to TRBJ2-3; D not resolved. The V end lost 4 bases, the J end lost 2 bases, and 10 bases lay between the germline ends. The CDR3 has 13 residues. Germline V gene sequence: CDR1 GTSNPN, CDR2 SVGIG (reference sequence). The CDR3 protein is CAWNPDPTDTQYF. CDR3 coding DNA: TGTGCCTGGAACCCTGACCCCACAGATACGCAGTATTTT. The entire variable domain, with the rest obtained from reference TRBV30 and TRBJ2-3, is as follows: SQTIHQWPATLVQPVGSPLSLECTVEGTSNPNLYWYRQAAGRGLQLLFYSVGIGQISSEVPQNLSASRPQDRQFILSSKKLLLSDSGFYLCAWNPDPTDTQYFGPGTRLTVL.

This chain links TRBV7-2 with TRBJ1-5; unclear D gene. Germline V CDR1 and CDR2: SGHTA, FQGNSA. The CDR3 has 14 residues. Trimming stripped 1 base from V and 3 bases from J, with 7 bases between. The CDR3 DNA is TGTGCCAGCAGCTTAGGGGTCCCCAATCAGCCCCAGCATTTT. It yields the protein CASSLGVPNQPQHF. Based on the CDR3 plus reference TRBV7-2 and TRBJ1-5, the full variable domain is GAGVSQSPSNKVTEKGKDVELRCDPISGHTALYWYRQSLGQGLEFLIYFQGNSAPDKSGLPSDRFSAERTGGSVSTLTIQRTQQEDSAVYLCASSLGVPNQPQHFGDGTRLSIL.

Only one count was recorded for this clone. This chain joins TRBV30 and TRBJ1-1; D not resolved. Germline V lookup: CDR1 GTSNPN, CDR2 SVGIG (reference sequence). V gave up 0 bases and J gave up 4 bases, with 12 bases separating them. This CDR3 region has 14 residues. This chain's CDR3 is CAWSVSGSGTEAFF. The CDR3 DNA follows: TGTGCCTGGAGTGTGTCAGGTTCAGGCACTGAAGCTTTCTTT. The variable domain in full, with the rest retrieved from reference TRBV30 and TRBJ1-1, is SQTIHQWPATLVQPVGSPLSLECTVEGTSNPNLYWYRQAAGRGLQLLFYSVGIGQISSEVPQNLSASRPQDRQFILSSKKLLLSDSGFYLCAWSVSGSGTEAFFGQGTRLTVV.

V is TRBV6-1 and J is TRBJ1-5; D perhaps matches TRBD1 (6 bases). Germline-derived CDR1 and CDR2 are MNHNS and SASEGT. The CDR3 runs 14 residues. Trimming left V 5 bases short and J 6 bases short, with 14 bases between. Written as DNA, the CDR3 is TGTGCCAGCAGTTGGGGGCAGGGAAGTCAGCCCCAGCATTTT. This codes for CASSWGQGSQPQHF.

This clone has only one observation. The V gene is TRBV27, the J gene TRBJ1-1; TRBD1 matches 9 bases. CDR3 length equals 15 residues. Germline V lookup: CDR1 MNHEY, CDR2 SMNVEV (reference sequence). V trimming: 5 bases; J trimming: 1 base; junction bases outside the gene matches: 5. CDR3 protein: CASSIQGARNTEAFF. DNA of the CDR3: TGTGCCAGCAGTATACAGGGGGCAAGGAACACTGAAGCTTTCTTT.

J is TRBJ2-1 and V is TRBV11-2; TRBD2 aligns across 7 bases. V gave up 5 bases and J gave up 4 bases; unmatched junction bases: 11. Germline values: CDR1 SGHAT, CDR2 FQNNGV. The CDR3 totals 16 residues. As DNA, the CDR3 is TGTGCCAGCAGCCTCTCCGGGACTACACTATACAATGAGCAGTTCTTC. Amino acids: CASSLSGTTLYNEQFF.

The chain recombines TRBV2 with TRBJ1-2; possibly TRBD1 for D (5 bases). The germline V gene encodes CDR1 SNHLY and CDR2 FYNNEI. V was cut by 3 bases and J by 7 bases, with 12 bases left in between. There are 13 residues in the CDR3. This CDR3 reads CASSDALGGGYTF. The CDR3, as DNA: TGTGCCAGCAGTGATGCGCTGGGGGGTGGCTACACCTTC. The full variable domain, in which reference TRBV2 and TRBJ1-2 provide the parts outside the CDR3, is EPEVTQTPSHQVTQMGQEVILRCVPISNHLYFYWYRQILGQKVEFLVSFYNNEISEKSEIFDDQFSVERPDGSNFTLKIRSTKLEDSAMYFCASSDALGGGYTFGSGTRLTVV.

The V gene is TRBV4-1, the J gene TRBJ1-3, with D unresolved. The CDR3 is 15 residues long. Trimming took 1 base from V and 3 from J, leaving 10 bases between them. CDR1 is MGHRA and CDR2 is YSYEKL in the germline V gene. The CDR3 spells CASSQARWGGNTIYF. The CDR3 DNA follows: TGCGCCAGCAGCCAAGCGAGGTGGGGTGGAAACACCATATATTTT.

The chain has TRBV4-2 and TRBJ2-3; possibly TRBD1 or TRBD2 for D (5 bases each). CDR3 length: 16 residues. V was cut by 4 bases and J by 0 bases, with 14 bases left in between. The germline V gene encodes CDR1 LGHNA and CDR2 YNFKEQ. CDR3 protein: CASSRDGVSSTDTQYF. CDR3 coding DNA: TGTGCCAGCAGCCGGGACGGTGTGTCTAGCACAGATACGCAGTATTTT.